Below, 8 T cell receptor beta chains from the same sample are listed, as sequenced in a study of T cells after somatic rescue of genetic block. Sequencing used immunoSEQ multiplex PCR; TCRdb keeps in-frame clones, though not all of them. The table records over 95,000 clones, approximately 90% of them present only once. The sequenced sample was peripheral blood mononuclear cells (PBMCs). Source of these receptors: a woman aged 18-29 years.

V and J are TRBV11-3 and TRBJ2-1; D possibly uses TRBD1 or TRBD2 (5 bases each). With 0 bases removed from V and 5 bases from J, the gap between germline ends came to 8 bases. The CDR3 length is 14 residues. CDR1 and CDR2 from the germline V gene are SGHNT and YENEEA. CDR3 sequence (DNA): TGTGCCAGCAGCTTAGACGGGGACGACAATGAGCAGTTCTTC. Protein product: CASSLDGDDNEQFF.

The rearrangement uses TRBV10-3 and TRBJ2-1; 7 bases line up with TRBD2. This CDR3 has 15 amino acids. Germline V CDR1 and CDR2: ENHRY, SYGVKD. V lost 6 bases, J lost 8 bases, and 13 bases stayed unmatched. The CDR3 sequence is CAISPASGISDEQFF. The CDR3 DNA reads as TGTGCCATCAGCCCGGCGAGCGGGATTAGCGATGAGCAGTTCTTC.

This clone was observed a single time. This chain joins TRBV5-4 and TRBJ1-6; TRBD1 matches at 7 bases. J was trimmed by 5 bases and V by 5 bases; bases with no gene match: 4. The CDR3 covers 14 residues. The germline CDR1 and CDR2 sequences are SGHNT and YYREEE (reference sequence). CDR3 in DNA: TGTGCCAGCAGGTTAACAGGGGATAATTCACCCCTCCACTTT. Translation gives CASRLTGDNSPLHF.

V gene TRBV5-6 combines with J gene TRBJ1-1, with TRBD1 as a possible D gene (6 bases). The CDR3 is 13 residues long. Germline loops: CDR1 SGHDT, CDR2 YYEEEE. Trimming left V 4 bases short and J 7 bases short, with 14 bases between. In nucleotides, the CDR3 is TGTGCCAGCAGCCATCTACAGGGAGATGAAGCTTTCTTT. Residues: CASSHLQGDEAFF.

The chain uses TRBV4-2 and TRBJ1-1, with D tentatively TRBD1 (6 bases). The CDR3 is 14 residues long. Germline V gene data show CDR1 as LGHNA and CDR2 as YNFKEQ. V lost 4 bases and J lost 3, with 12 bases in between. CDR3 bases: TGTGCCAGCAGCCCCGGACAGACCTACACTGAAGCTTTCTTT. It specifies CASSPGQTYTEAFF.

The V and J genes are TRBV29-1 and TRBJ2-5; unclear D gene. This CDR3 comprises 13 residues. The V and J ends lost 4 bases and 7 bases respectively, with 16 bases between them. Per germline, CDR1 SQVTM and CDR2 ANQGSEA. The CDR3 DNA is TGCAGCGTTGTAGTAGGGCTCCATCGGACCCAGTACTTC. It is translated as CSVVVGLHRTQYF.

This chain joins TRBV30 and TRBJ1-5; 9 positions match TRBD1. V shed 5 bases, J shed 1 base, and the junction held 12 bases outside the gene matches. The CDR3 covers 17 residues. Germline V CDR1 and CDR2: GTSNPN, SVGIG (reference sequence). The CDR3 here is CAWGPGQGLMSNQPQHF. DNA of the CDR3: TGTGCCTGGGGGCCGGGACAGGGACTTATGAGCAATCAGCCCCAGCATTTT. Full variable domain (outside the CDR3, taken from reference TRBV30 and TRBJ1-5): SQTIHQWPATLVQPVGSPLSLECTVEGTSNPNLYWYRQAAGRGLQLLFYSVGIGQISSEVPQNLSASRPQDRQFILSSKKLLLSDSGFYLCAWGPGQGLMSNQPQHFGDGTRLSIL.

This rearrangement joins TRBV4-1 to TRBJ1-1, with a tentative D call TRBD1 (5 bases). CDR1 is MGHRA and CDR2 is YSYEKL in the germline V gene. This CDR3 comprises 15 residues. Trimming left V 6 bases short and J 1 base short, with 15 bases between. CDR3 sequence reads: CASSYPGVGNTEAFF. CDR3 bases: TGCGCCAGCAGTTACCCGGGGGTGGGGAACACTGAAGCTTTCTTT.